This T cell receptor (beta chain) emerged from a study of shared clonotypes between healthy human individuals. Note on this clone: Its antigen remains unidentified.

Broader study findings: Estimated clonotype richness was generally higher in naive than memory subsets. Clonotypes shared by all four donors outscored non-shared clonotypes in generation probability.

Generated by immunoSEQ multiplex PCR, the TCRdb table keeps only in-frame clones and is missing some. Here the sample spans under 650,000 clones, about 96% being singletons. CDR3 size: 18 residues. J lost 8 bases, V lost 0 bases, and 14 bases had no gene match. Germline values: CDR1 MDHEN, CDR2 SYDVKM. The V and J genes are TRBV28 and TRBJ2-1; 9 bases map to TRBD1. The sequence came from a woman aged 25 to 39 in good health. The sequencing sample was made of naive CD4+ T cells sorted from blood. Noted subset: CD45RA+ positively selected. The CDR3 DNA follows: TGTGCCAGCAGTTTATGGGGTTTTATTAGGGACAGGGATTATGAGCAGTTCTTC. This gives the protein CASSLWGFIRDRDYEQFF. Drawing the rest from reference TRBV28 and TRBJ2-1, the complete variable domain is DVKVTQSSRYLVKRTGEKVFLECVQDMDHENMFWYRQDPGLGLRLIYFSYDVKMKEKGDIPEGYSVSREKKERFSLILESASTNQTSMYLCASSLWGFIRDRDYEQFFGPGTRLTVL.